This TCR beta chain stems from a study of glioma-infiltrating T cells. Germline lookup yields CDR1 LGHNT and CDR2 FRNRAP. Trimming took off 1 base at V and 8 bases at J, with 11 bases between the two ends. This CDR3 spans 13 amino acids. TCR alpha and beta CDR3 regions were amplified from RNA using iRepertoire nested multiplex PCR. From the multiplex PCR reads, TCRdb called clonotypes with MiXCR, one entry per CDR3 protein. The sample yields around 390,000 distinct CDR3 sequences, roughly two fifths seen once. The sequence was collected from a human donor with low-grade glioma or glioblastoma, undergoing nonglioma brain surgery, or in good health (not recorded which). Source material: glioma tissue, nonneoplastic brain tissue, or PBMCs (not recorded which). The rearrangement links TRBV12-5 to TRBJ1-2, with D perhaps TRBD1 (6 bases). The CDR3 DNA reads TGTGCTAGTGGTTTGGGCAGGGGTACAGGCTACACCTTC. Translation gives CASGLGRGTGYTF.